This TCR beta chain originates from a study of cytomegalovirus exposure and HLA in healthy donors. The CDR3 covers 14 residues. Germline V CDR1 and CDR2: GTSNPN, SVGIG (reference sequence). Primers included in the PCR were 60 Vbeta and 13 Jbeta primers. Sequenced by immunoSEQ multiplex PCR; TCRdb stores in-frame clones only, minus some. In the table there are around 150,000 clones, roughly 87% of which are singletons. Details on this clone: A junction end diverges from the germline sequence, so it may reflect a read error.

V gene TRBV30 combines with J gene TRBJ2-1, with 7 bases fitting TRBD2. The sequenced material came from PBMCs. The source of this sequence is a man aged 25-45 years in good health and CMV-seropositive. The DNA of the CDR3 is TGTGCCTGGACGGAGGAGCGGGGCTACAATAAGCAGTTCTTC. Amino acid sequence: CAWTEERGYNKQFF. Combining the CDR3 with reference TRBV30 and TRBJ2-1 gives the whole variable domain SQTIHQWPATLVQPVGSPLSLECTVEGTSNPNLYWYRQAAGRGLQLLFYSVGIGQISSEVPQNLSASRPQDRQFILSSKKLLLSDSGFYLCAWTEERGYNKQFFGPGTRLTVL.